The 30 T cell receptor beta chains below were found in one sample sequenced in a study of blood T cell repertoires in COVID-19. Clones were read by immunoSEQ multiplex PCR, and TCRdb kept only the in-frame ones, dropping some. This sample has some 200,000 clones, with 82% found just once. Sequenced: PBMCs or T cells enriched from blood (not recorded which). The receptors were gathered from a man aged 40-49 years who had recovered from COVID-19.

This rearrangement joins TRBV18 to TRBJ1-5; 9 bases map to TRBD1. CDR3 length equals 14 residues. Trimming removed 6 bases from V and 1 base from J; junction bases left unmatched: 1. CDR1 is KGHSH and CDR2 is LQKENI in the germline V gene. The CDR3 region has the DNA TGTGCCAGCTCGACAGGGGGGAGCAATCAGCCCCAGCATTTT. This gives the protein CASSTGGSNQPQHF.

This clone was seen once. V is TRBV28 and J is TRBJ1-5; TRBD1 matches at 7 bases. The length of the CDR3 is 15 residues. V dropped 2 bases and J dropped 6; count of bases not matched to a gene: 7. Per the germline V gene, CDR1 is MDHEN and CDR2 is SYDVKM. In DNA, the CDR3 is TGTGCCAGCAGTTTACCGACAGGGCTATTTCAGCCCCAGCATTTT. Encoded protein: CASSLPTGLFQPQHF.

The V gene is TRBV3-1 (or the pseudogene TRBV3-2), the J gene TRBJ2-6, with 9 nucleotides matching TRBD1. The CDR3 covers 19 residues. V dropped 2 bases and J dropped 1; count of bases not matched to a gene: 9. From germline, CDR1 is LGHDT and CDR2 YNNKEL (reference sequence). The CDR3 region is CASSQSGTGLLSGANVLTF. The DNA for the CDR3 is TGTGCCAGCAGCCAAAGCGGGACAGGGCTCCTGTCTGGGGCCAACGTCCTGACTTTC.

This chain connects TRBV14 to TRBJ2-6; 10 positions agree with TRBD1. V lost 4 bases to trimming and J lost 4 bases; unmatched junction nucleotides: 13. Germline-derived CDR1 and CDR2 are SGHDN and FVKESK. The CDR3 contains 19 residues. For the CDR3, the DNA is TGTGCCAGCAGCCCCCGATGGGGACAGGGGTCCTCCGGGGCCAACGTCCTGACTTTC. It encodes CASSPRWGQGSSGANVLTF.

The chain has TRBV5-4 and TRBJ1-2; D is unresolved. The length of the CDR3 is 16 residues. Trimming stripped 5 bases from V and 4 bases from J, with 21 bases between. Germline V gene lookup returns CDR1 SGHNT and CDR2 YYREEE (reference sequence). The CDR3 here is CASRPTVNAYIYGYTF. The DNA for the CDR3 is TGTGCCAGCAGACCAACCGTGAACGCTTACATCTATGGCTACACCTTC.

The chain combines TRBV18 with TRBJ2-7, with D perhaps matching TRBD1 (8 bases). V was cut by 0 bases and J by 1 base, with 13 bases left in between. This CDR3 is 16 amino acids long. The germline CDR1 and CDR2 sequences are KGHSH and LQKENI. CDR3 loop: CASSPPTGEGSYEQYF. CDR3 in DNA: TGTGCCAGCTCACCACCGACAGGGGAGGGTTCCTACGAGCAGTACTTC. Complete variable domain (other parts from reference TRBV18 and TRBJ2-7): NAGVMQNPRHLVRRRGQEARLRCSPMKGHSHVYWYRQLPEEGLKFMVYLQKENIIDESGMPKERFSAEFPKEGPSILRIQQVVRGDSAAYFCASSPPTGEGSYEQYFGPGTRLTVT.

The V gene is TRBV6-5, the J gene TRBJ1-6; the D is unclear. V was pared by 0 bases and J by 6 bases, with 9 bases between. This CDR3 comprises 15 residues. Per the germline V gene, CDR1 is MNHEY and CDR2 is SVGAGI. CDR3 nucleotides: TGTGCCAGCAGTTACTCGGAGGTGGCTAATTCACCCCTCCACTTT. Translating gives CASSYSEVANSPLHF.

The rearrangement joins TRBV18 to TRBJ2-7, with 12 bases identical to TRBD1. Germline CDR1 and CDR2: KGHSH and LQKENI. The trim removed 3 bases at V and 9 bases at J, leaving 6 bases unmatched. The CDR3 totals 14 residues. CDR3 loop: CASSPGTGGMGQYF. DNA for the CDR3: TGTGCCAGCTCACCCGGGACAGGGGGCATGGGGCAGTACTTC.

The chain couples TRBV28 to TRBJ1-1; TRBD1 aligns across 7 bases. The germline gives CDR1 MDHEN, CDR2 SYDVKM. V was pared by 5 bases and J by 0 bases, with 6 bases of the junction left unmatched. The CDR3 extends over 15 amino acids. For the CDR3, the DNA is TGTGCCAGCAGTACCGGGACAGTTATGAACACTGAAGCTTTCTTT. Protein sequence: CASSTGTVMNTEAFF.

V and J are TRBV7-9 and TRBJ1-2, with 7 positions matching TRBD1. The CDR3 runs to 13 residues. V lost 7 bases to trimming and J lost 8 bases; unmatched junction nucleotides: 10. The germline CDR1 and CDR2 sequences are SEHNR and FQNEAQ (reference sequence). The CDR3 DNA is TGTGCCAGCAAGGTCGGGCAGGGGGAAGGCTACACCTTC. This translates into CASKVGQGEGYTF.

V is TRBV7-2 and J is TRBJ1-4; D is possibly TRBD1 (5 bases). V lost 5 bases to trimming and J lost 6 bases, with 13 bases between them. The CDR3 contains 14 residues. The germline V gene has CDR1 SGHTA and CDR2 FQGNSA. The CDR3 sequence: CASSLQGSHEKLFF. The CDR3 nucleotides read TGTGCCAGCAGCCTCCAGGGTTCCCATGAAAAACTGTTTTTT.

This chain uses TRBV29-1 with TRBJ2-5, with 8 bases aligning to TRBD1. Per germline, CDR1 SQVTM and CDR2 ANQGSEA. With 6 bases clipped from V and 2 bases from J, the junction kept 11 bases outside the gene matches. The CDR3 consists of 15 residues. The CDR3 nucleotides are TGCAGCGTGGGGGGACAGGTGAGACTGCAAGAGACCCAGTACTTC. Its protein is CSVGGQVRLQETQYF.

The CDR3 region is CASSRRGGNYGYTF. CDR3 sequence (DNA): TGTGCCAGCAGCAGGCGTGGAGGGAACTATGGCTACACCTTC. This chain joins TRBV28 and TRBJ1-2; D unclear. This CDR3 has 14 residues. Trimming took 6 bases from V and 2 from J, leaving 13 bases between them. Germline V gene data show CDR1 as MDHEN and CDR2 as SYDVKM.

The J gene is TRBJ1-2, the V gene TRBV20-1, with 11 bases fitting TRBD1. From germline, CDR1 is DFQATT and CDR2 SNEGSKA (reference sequence). Trimming took 3 bases from V and 4 from J; bases not matched to a gene: 19. This CDR3 contains 19 residues. In DNA form, the CDR3 reads TGCAGTGCTAGTAGGAAAGCAGGACAGGGGGCTCCGTCGGGCTATGGCTACACCTTC. The encoded protein is CSASRKAGQGAPSGYGYTF.

The chain recombines TRBV6-1 with TRBJ1-2; no clear D. There are 14 residues in the CDR3. Germline V gives CDR1 MNHNS, CDR2 SASEGT. Trimming took off 3 bases at V and 2 bases at J, with 10 bases between the two ends. The CDR3 nucleotides are TGTGCCAGCAGTGAGCCAGGACTGAACTATGGCTACACCTTC. It is translated as CASSEPGLNYGYTF.

The V call is TRBV11-2, the J call TRBJ1-6; 8 bases match TRBD1. V lost 7 bases to trimming and J lost 9 bases; unmatched junction nucleotides: 8. The V gene's germline CDR1 is SGHAT and CDR2 FQNNGV. This CDR3 has 14 amino acids. The CDR3 spells CASILGQGASPLHF. The CDR3 nucleotides are TGTGCCAGCATCCTAGGACAGGGTGCTTCACCCCTCCACTTT.

With regard to this clone: The same CDR3 can be traced to other DNA sequences in this sample. This chain links TRBV19 with TRBJ2-7, with D maybe TRBD2 (6 bases). From germline, CDR1 is LNHDA and CDR2 SQIVND (reference sequence). Trimming stripped 3 bases from V and 0 bases from J, with 9 bases between. CDR3 size: 14 residues. CDR3 bases: TGTGCCAGTAGTATTAGCGGCAGCTCCTACGAGCAGTACTTC. It translates to CASSISGSSYEQYF.

The chain is built from TRBV6-2 or TRBV6-3 and TRBJ2-1, with D possibly matching TRBD2 (6 bases). This CDR3 has 15 residues. V lost 2 bases, J lost 1 base, and 9 bases lay in between. CDR1 and CDR2 (germline): MNHEY, SVGEGT. CDR3 residues: CASSYGGLSYNEQFF. The CDR3 DNA follows: TGTGCCAGCAGTTACGGGGGGTTATCCTACAATGAGCAGTTCTTC.

The chain joins TRBV2 to TRBJ2-6; D remains ambiguous. V was trimmed by 5 bases and J by 1 base, leaving 6 bases between them. The germline gives CDR1 SNHLY, CDR2 FYNNEI. CDR3 length: 14 amino acids. The DNA of the CDR3 is TGTGCCAGCAGTACCAGGTCTGGGGCCAACGTCCTGACTTTC. As protein: CASSTRSGANVLTF.

This clone occurred once. The chain joins TRBV29-1 to TRBJ1-5; D unclear. V was trimmed by 6 bases and J by 0 bases, leaving 12 bases between them. This CDR3 is built from 14 residues. Per germline, CDR1 SQVTM and CDR2 ANQGSEA. Here the CDR3 reads CSVAEGNSNQPQHF. The CDR3 DNA is TGCAGCGTGGCCGAGGGAAATAGCAATCAGCCCCAGCATTTT.

The V gene is TRBV28, the J gene TRBJ1-2; 9 bases align to TRBD1. Unmatched junction bases numbered 13, after V lost 7 bases and J lost 7 bases. Germline CDR1 reads MDHEN; CDR2 reads SYDVKM. The CDR3 length is 15 residues. The CDR3: CASNTYGTGHIGYTF. CDR3 DNA sequence: TGTGCCAGCAACACTTACGGGACAGGGCACATTGGCTACACCTTC.

The chain couples TRBV18 to TRBJ1-2, with D hard to call. Germline assignment: CDR1 KGHSH and CDR2 LQKENI. V lost 6 bases and J lost 9, with 17 bases in between. There are 13 residues in the CDR3. CDR3 amino acids: CASSPDGGGSYTF. In nucleotides, the CDR3 is TGTGCCAGCTCCCCCGACGGCGGAGGAAGCTACACCTTC.

In its sample, this clone was seen a few times. The J gene is TRBJ1-5, the V gene TRBV2; D remains unclear. The CDR3 covers 16 residues. Per the germline V gene, CDR1 is SNHLY and CDR2 is FYNNEI. V lost 3 bases, J lost 0 bases, and 12 bases lay in between. The CDR3 nucleotides are TGTGCCAGCAGTGAGAGAAACGTGGTTAGCAATCAGCCCCAGCATTTT. This codes for CASSERNVVSNQPQHF.

The chain is built from TRBV28 and TRBJ2-7; D remains unclear. Germline CDR1 and CDR2: MDHEN and SYDVKM. V gave up 7 bases and J gave up 1 base, with 14 bases separating them. The CDR3 totals 14 residues. The CDR3 here is CASIGVTASYEQYF. CDR3 DNA sequence: TGTGCCAGCATCGGAGTTACGGCGTCCTACGAGCAGTACTTC.

In DNA form, the CDR3 reads TGTGCCAGCAGCTTAGGTCCCGTCGCCGGCTCCTACGAGCAGTACGTC. This codes for CASSLGPVAGSYEQYV. The genes are TRBV7-6 and TRBJ2-7; D gene unclear. V was shortened by 1 base and J by 0 bases, with 13 bases between the two germline ends. This CDR3 comprises 16 residues. Germline V CDR1 and CDR2: SGHVS, FNYEAQ.

This clone occurred once. CDR3 protein: CACTRAGAGELFF. The CDR3 bases are TGTGCCTGCACTAGGGCCGGGGCCGGGGAGCTGTTTTTT. The V gene is TRBV2, the J gene TRBJ2-2; possibly TRBD2 for D (5 bases). The CDR3 sequence is 13 residues long. The germline gives CDR1 SNHLY, CDR2 FYNNEI. Trimming stripped 11 bases from V and 6 bases from J, with 16 bases between.

V is TRBV19 and J is TRBJ1-6; 8 bases match TRBD1. The germline V gene has CDR1 LNHDA and CDR2 SQIVND (reference sequence). V shed 6 bases and J 10 bases; nucleotides not matched to a gene: 11. The CDR3 loop spans 15 amino acids. The CDR3 bases are TGTGCCAGTAGGGACCTCGACAGGGGAAACTCACCCCTCCACTTT. Residues: CASRDLDRGNSPLHF.

CDR3 coding DNA: TGTGCCAGCAGCTTGGACATCAATCAGCCCCAGCATTTT. This encodes CASSLDINQPQHF. The chain carries TRBV9 and TRBJ1-5; D perhaps matches TRBD1 (5 bases). V shed 4 bases and J shed 3 bases, with 8 bases lying between them. Germline V lookup: CDR1 SGDLS, CDR2 YYNGEE. This CDR3 contains 13 residues.

This chain links TRBV28 with TRBJ1-5, with 7 bases matching TRBD1. CDR3 length: 19 residues. The germline gives CDR1 MDHEN, CDR2 SYDVKM. J lost 0 bases, V lost 6 bases, and 17 bases had no gene match. Here the CDR3 DNA reads TGTGCCAGCAGCCACAGGGCCAGATTAGGGGGCTATAGCAATCAGCCCCAGCATTTT. It specifies CASSHRARLGGYSNQPQHF. The complete variable domain, with remaining parts taken from reference TRBV28 and TRBJ1-5, reads DVKVTQSSRYLVKRTGEKVFLECVQDMDHENMFWYRQDPGLGLRLIYFSYDVKMKEKGDIPEGYSVSREKKERFSLILESASTNQTSMYLCASSHRARLGGYSNQPQHFGDGTRLSIL.

The rearrangement joins TRBV27 to TRBJ2-3; D remains ambiguous. Looked up from germline, CDR1 is MNHEY and CDR2 is SMNVEV (reference sequence). V was shortened by 5 bases and J by 2 bases, with 14 bases between the two germline ends. The CDR3 has 15 residues. The CDR3 protein is CASSPSLSPTDTQYF. DNA for the CDR3: TGTGCCAGCAGTCCGAGCCTGTCCCCCACAGATACGCAGTATTTT.